Reported below is one TCR beta chain. Its antigen is unidentified. Germline and junction disagree at one end, which may indicate a read error. No cell sorting was done before RNA was extracted from the tissue. Newly diagnosed lung cancer patients had thoracic surgery in China, August–November 2014, without prior chemotherapy. These data are taken from a study of tumor and adjacent non-tumor tissue in lung cancer. Three rounds of nested PCR, following a modified ARM-PCR protocol, produced the TCRbeta library. One entry per CDR3 protein results from TCRdb running MiXCR on the multiplex PCR reads. This sample carries 120,000 or so distinct CDR3 sequences, about 66% of them seen once, and the ten largest clones take roughly 13%. Broader study findings: Shorter survival was associated with higher TCR diversity in tumors. Significantly higher TCR diversity was found in tumor than normal lung.

CDR3 length: 12 amino acids. CDR1 is SQVTM, CDR2 ANQGSEA, per germline. Sequencing was carried out using lung tumor tissue. The receptor was derived from a man aged 25 to 40 with non-small cell lung cancer. The chain is built from TRBV29-1 and TRBJ2-7; D assignment may be TRBD1 or TRBD2 (5 bases each). The CDR3: CNVLGTSYKQYF. The CDR3 DNA reads TGCAACGTTTTGGGGACCTCTTACAAGCAGTACTTC.